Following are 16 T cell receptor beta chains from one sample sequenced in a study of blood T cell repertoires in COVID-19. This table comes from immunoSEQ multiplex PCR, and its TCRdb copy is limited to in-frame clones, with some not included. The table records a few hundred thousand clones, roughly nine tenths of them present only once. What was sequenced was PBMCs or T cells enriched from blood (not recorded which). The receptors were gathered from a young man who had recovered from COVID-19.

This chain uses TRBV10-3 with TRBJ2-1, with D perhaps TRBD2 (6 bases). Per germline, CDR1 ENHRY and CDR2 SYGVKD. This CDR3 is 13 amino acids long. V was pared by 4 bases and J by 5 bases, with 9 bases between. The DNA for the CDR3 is TGTGCCATCAGTGGACTAGATAACAATGAGCAGTTCTTC. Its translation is CAISGLDNNEQFF.

CDR3 nucleotides: TGTGCAAGTCGCTTAATTCTGGGGCTAGCGGGAGGGACCTCCTACAATGAGCAGTTCTTC. As protein: CASRLILGLAGGTSYNEQFF. This chain links TRBV12-2 with TRBJ2-1; the table gives TRBD2 as D, unverified against the DNA. TRBV12-2 is a pseudogene locus. The CDR3 loop spans 20 amino acids.

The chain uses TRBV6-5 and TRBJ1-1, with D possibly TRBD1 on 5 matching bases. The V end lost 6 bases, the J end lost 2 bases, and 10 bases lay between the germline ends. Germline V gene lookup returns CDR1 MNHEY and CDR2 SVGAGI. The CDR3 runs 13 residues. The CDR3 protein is CASRHRLNTEAFF. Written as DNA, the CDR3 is TGTGCCAGCAGACACAGGCTAAACACTGAAGCTTTCTTT.

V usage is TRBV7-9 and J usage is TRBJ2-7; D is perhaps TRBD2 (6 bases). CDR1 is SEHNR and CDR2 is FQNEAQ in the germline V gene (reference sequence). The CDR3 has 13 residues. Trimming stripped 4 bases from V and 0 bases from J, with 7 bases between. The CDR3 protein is CASSWEASYEQYF. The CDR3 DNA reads TGTGCCAGCAGCTGGGAGGCCTCCTACGAGCAGTACTTC.

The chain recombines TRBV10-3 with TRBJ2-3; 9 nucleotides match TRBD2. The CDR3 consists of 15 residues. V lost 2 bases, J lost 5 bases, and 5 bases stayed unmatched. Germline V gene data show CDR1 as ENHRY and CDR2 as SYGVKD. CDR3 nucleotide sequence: TGTGCCATCAGTGAGGGTGCGGGAGGGGAAGATACGCAGTATTTT. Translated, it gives CAISEGAGGEDTQYF.

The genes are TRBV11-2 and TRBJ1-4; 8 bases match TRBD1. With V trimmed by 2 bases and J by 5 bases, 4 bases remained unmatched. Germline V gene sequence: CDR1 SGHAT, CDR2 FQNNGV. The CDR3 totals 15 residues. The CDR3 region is CASSLHRGGNEKLFF. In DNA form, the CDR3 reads TGTGCCAGCAGCTTACACAGGGGGGGGAATGAAAAACTGTTTTTT.

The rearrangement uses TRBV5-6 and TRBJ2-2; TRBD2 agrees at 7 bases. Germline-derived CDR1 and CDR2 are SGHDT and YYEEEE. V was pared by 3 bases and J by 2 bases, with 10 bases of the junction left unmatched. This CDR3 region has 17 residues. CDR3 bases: TGTGCCAGCAGCTCTACCCGGACTAGGGCCAACACCGGGGAGCTGTTTTTT. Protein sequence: CASSSTRTRANTGELFF.

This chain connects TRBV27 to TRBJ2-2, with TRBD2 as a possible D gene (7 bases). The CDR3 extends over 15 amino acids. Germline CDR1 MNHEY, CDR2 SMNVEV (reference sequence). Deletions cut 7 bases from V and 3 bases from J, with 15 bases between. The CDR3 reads CASKGGTSDTGELFF. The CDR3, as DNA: TGTGCCAGCAAGGGGGGGACGTCGGACACCGGGGAGCTGTTTTTT.

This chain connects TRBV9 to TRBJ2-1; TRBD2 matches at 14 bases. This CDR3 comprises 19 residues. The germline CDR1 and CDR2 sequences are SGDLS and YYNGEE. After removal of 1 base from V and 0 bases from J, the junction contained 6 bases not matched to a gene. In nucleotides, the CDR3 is TGTGCCAGCAGCGTATCGACTAGCGGGAGGGTAAGCTCCTACAATGAGCAGTTCTTC. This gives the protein CASSVSTSGRVSSYNEQFF.

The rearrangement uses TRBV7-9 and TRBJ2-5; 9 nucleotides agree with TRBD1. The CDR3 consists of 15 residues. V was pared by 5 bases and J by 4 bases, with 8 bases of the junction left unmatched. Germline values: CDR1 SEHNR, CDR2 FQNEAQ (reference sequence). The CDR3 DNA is TGTGCCAGCAGCCTACCAACAGGGGGCGCAGAGACCCAGTACTTC. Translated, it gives CASSLPTGGAETQYF.

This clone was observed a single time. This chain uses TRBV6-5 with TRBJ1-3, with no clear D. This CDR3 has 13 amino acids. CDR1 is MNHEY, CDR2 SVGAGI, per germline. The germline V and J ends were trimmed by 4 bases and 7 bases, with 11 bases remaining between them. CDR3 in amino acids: CASSSAVLNTIYF. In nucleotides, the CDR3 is TGTGCCAGCAGTTCGGCGGTACTTAACACCATATATTTT.

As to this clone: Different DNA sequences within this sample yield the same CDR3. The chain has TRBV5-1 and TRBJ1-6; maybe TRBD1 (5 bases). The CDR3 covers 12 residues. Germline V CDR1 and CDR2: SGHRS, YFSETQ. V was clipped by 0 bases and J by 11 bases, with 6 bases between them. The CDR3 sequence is CASSLGQPPLHF. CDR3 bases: TGCGCCAGCAGCTTGGGACAGCCACCCCTCCACTTT. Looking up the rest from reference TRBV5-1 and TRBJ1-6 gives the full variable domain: KAGVTQTPRYLIKTRGQQVTLSCSPISGHRSVSWYQQTPGQGLQFLFEYFSETQRNKGNFPGRFSGRQFSNSRSEMNVSTLELGDSALYLCASSLGQPPLHFGNGTRLTVT.

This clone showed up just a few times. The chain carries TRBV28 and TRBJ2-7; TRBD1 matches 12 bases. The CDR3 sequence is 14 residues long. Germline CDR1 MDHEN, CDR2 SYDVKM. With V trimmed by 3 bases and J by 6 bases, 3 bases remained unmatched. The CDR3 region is CASSLWDRGLEQYF. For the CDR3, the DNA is TGTGCCAGCAGTTTGTGGGACAGGGGGCTCGAGCAGTACTTC.

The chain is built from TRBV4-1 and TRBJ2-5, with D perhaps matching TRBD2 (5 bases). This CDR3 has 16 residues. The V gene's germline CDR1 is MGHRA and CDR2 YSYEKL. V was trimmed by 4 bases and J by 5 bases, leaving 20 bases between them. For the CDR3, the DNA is TGCGCCAGCAGCCCTCGTCCCCTACTAGTCGGCGAGACCCAGTACTTC. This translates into CASSPRPLLVGETQYF.

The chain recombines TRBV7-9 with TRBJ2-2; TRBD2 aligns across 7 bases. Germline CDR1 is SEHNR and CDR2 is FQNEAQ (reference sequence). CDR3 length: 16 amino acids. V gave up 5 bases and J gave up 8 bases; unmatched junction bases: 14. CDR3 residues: CASSPPWAGVFGELFF. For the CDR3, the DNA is TGTGCCAGCAGCCCCCCGTGGGCGGGAGTTTTTGGGGAGCTGTTTTTT.

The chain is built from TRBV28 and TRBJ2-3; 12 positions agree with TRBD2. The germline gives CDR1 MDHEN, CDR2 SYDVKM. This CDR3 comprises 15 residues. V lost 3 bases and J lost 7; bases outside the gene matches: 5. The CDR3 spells CASSLTSGSRHTQYF. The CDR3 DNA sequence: TGTGCCAGCAGTTTGACTAGCGGGAGTCGCCATACGCAGTATTTT.